This TCR beta chain is from a study of T cells in localized non-small cell lung cancer. A note on this clone: No antigen is known for it.

Data came from immunoSEQ multiplex PCR; TCRdb stores just in-frame clones and leaves some out. In the table there are around 92,000 clones, just over 90% of which are singletons. CDR3 length equals 12 residues. V was clipped by 2 bases and J by 5 bases, with 6 bases between them. Germline CDR1 reads MRHNA; CDR2 reads SNTAGT. Study-wide points: Heterogeneity within the tumor remains possible, as just one region underwent sequencing. Appearance in adjacent lung was seen for a median approximately 58 of the top 100 tumor clones.

This sequence originates from a woman aged 40 to 75 with stage II squamous cell lung carcinoma. The specimen was PBMCs, collected before any cancer treatment. This chain uses TRBV6-4 with TRBJ1-2; D ambiguous. The chain's CDR3 is CASSDDGYGYTF. DNA for the CDR3: TGTGCCAGCAGTGACGACGGATATGGCTACACCTTC.